This paragraph reports one TCR beta chain. Its antigen is currently unknown. This sample was included in a study of cytomegalovirus exposure and HLA in healthy donors. Points from the study as a whole: Association of a missense DCLRE1C variant with TCR beta V- and J-gene trimming was reported in a later analysis. The later analysis indicated that the majority of CMV-associated TCR beta chains appeared HLA-restricted. Generally TCR sequences proved uncommon, though certain public TCRs appeared in numerous donors. Excluded: some indistinguishable V segments such as TRBV6-2 and TRBV6-3.

PCR involved 60 Vbeta and 13 Jbeta primers. TCRdb's table, derived via immunoSEQ multiplex PCR, lists solely in-frame clones and lacks some. The table shows about 150,000 clones, with around 77% occurring only once. The CDR3 contains 14 residues. Trimming took 6 bases from V and 4 from J, leaving 15 bases between them. Germline CDR1 is SQVTM and CDR2 is ANQGSEA. The chain is built from TRBV29-1 and TRBJ2-2, with unresolved D. Sequencing was performed on PBMCs. This TCR was sampled from a woman between 45 and 60 years old in good health and CMV-seropositive. CDR3 sequence: CSVVVQQGTGELFF. CDR3 coding DNA: TGCAGCGTGGTCGTACAGCAAGGCACCGGGGAGCTGTTTTTT.